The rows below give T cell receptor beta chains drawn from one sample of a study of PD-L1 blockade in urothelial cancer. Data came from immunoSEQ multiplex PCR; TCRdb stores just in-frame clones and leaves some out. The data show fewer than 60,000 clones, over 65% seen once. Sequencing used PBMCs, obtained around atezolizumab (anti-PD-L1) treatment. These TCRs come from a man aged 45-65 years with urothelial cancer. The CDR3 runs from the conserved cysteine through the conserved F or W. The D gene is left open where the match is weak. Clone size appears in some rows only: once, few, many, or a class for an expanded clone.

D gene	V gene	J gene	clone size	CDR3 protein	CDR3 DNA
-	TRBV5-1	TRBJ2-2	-	CASQGKAGELFF	TGCGCCAGTCAGGGGAAGGCCGGGGAGCTGTTTTTT
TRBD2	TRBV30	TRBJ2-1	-	CAWTSGRAYDEQFF	TGTGCCTGGACTAGCGGGAGGGCCTACGATGAGCAGTTCTTC
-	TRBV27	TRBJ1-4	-	CASSWERGTEKLFF	TGTGCCAGCAGTTGGGAGAGGGGGACTGAAAAACTGTTTTTT
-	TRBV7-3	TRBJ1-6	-	CASSLRGGSDNSPLHF	TGTGCCAGCAGCTTAAGGGGTGGGAGTGATAATTCACCCCTCCACTTT
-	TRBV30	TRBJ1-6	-	CAWGGEALHF	TGTGCCTGGGGCGGGGAGGCCCTCCACTTT
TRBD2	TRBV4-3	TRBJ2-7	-	CASSSRASGRAGGEQYF	TGCGCCAGCAGCTCGAGGGCTAGCGGGAGGGCCGGCGGCGAGCAGTACTTC
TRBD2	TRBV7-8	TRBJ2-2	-	CASSLVRTSGRKPTNTGELFF	TGTGCCAGCAGCTTAGTAAGAACTAGCGGGAGGAAACCGACGAACACCGGGGAGCTGTTTTTT
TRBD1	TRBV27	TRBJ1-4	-	CASSLGTGTNEKLFF	TGTGCCAGCAGTCTAGGGACAGGCACTAATGAAAAACTGTTTTTT
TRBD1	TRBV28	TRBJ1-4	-	CASTPGTGEKLFF	TGTGCCAGCACTCCCGGGACAGGGGAAAAACTGTTTTTT
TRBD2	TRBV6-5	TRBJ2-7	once	CASGGERFPYEQYF	TGTGCCAGCGGGGGGGAGCGGTTCCCCTACGAGCAGTACTTC
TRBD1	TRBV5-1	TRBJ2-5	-	CASSGTGYQETQYF	TGCGCCAGCAGCGGGACAGGGTACCAAGAGACCCAGTACTTC
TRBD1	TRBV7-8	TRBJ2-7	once	CASSQRQGGFYEQYF	TGTGCCAGCAGCCAGAGACAGGGGGGGTTCTACGAGCAGTACTTC
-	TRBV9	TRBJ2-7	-	CASSAPPLLLLLKTGPFSYEQYF	TGTGCCAGCAGCGCACCCCCCCTCCTCCTCCTCCTCAAAACAGGCCCATTTTCCTACGAGCAGTACTTC
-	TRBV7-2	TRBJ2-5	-	CASSLEGGRGKETQYF	TGTGCCAGCAGCTTAGAGGGGGGCAGGGGGAAAGAGACCCAGTACTTC
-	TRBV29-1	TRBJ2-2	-	CSVELARTNTGELFF	TGCAGCGTTGAACTAGCCCGGACGAACACCGGGGAGCTGTTTTTT
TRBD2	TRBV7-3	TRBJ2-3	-	CASSPSFGSGGGATDTQYF	TGTGCCAGCAGCCCCTCCTTTGGTTCGGGCGGGGGGGCCACAGATACGCAGTATTTT
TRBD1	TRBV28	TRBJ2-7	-	CASSSSGQGIYEQYF	TGTGCCAGCAGTTCATCGGGACAGGGTATCTACGAGCAGTACTTC
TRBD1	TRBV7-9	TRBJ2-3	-	CASSWLQGNTQYF	TGTGCCAGCAGCTGGCTACAGGGGAATACGCAGTATTTT
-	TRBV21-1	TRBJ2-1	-	CASSKNRGTYEQFF	TGTGCCAGCAGCAAGAACAGGGGAACCTATGAGCAGTTCTTC
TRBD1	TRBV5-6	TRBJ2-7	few	CASRFRGYEQYF	TGTGCCAGCAGATTCAGGGGGTACGAGCAGTACTTC
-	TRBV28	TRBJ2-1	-	CASSPTGYEHNEQFF	TGTGCCAGCAGTCCCACGGGATATGAACACAATGAGCAGTTCTTC
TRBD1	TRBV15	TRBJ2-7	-	CATSRAGTGGYEQYF	TGTGCCACCAGCAGAGCCGGGACAGGGGGCTACGAGCAGTACTTC
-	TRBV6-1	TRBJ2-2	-	CASSEVPGWTGELFF	TGTGCCAGCAGTGAAGTCCCGGGATGGACCGGGGAGCTGTTTTTT
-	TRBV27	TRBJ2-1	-	CASSFFSLARYNEQFF	TGTGCCAGCAGTTTTTTTTCGCTAGCTCGGTACAATGAGCAGTTCTTC
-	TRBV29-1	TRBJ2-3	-	CSVGRGTSTDTQYF	TGCAGCGTTGGGCGGGGCACTAGCACAGATACGCAGTATTTT
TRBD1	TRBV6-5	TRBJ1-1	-	CASSSNRQGNTEAFF	TGTGCCAGCAGTTCAAACCGACAGGGGAACACTGAAGCTTTCTTT
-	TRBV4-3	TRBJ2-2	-	CASSQDAGNTGELFF	TGCGCCAGCAGCCAAGACGCGGGAAACACCGGGGAGCTGTTTTTT
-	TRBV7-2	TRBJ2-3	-	CASSLRSTRRGSYTQYF	TGTGCCAGCAGCTTAAGAAGTACTCGGCGGGGAAGCTATACGCAGTATTTT
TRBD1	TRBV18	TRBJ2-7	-	CASSPIATGQTEQYF	TGTGCCAGCTCACCAATAGCGACAGGGCAGACGGAGCAGTACTTC
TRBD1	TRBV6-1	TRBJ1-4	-	CASSDRDRANEKLFF	TGTGCCAGCAGTGACAGGGACAGGGCTAATGAAAAACTGTTTTTT
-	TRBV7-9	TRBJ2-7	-	CASRHTGGQGFYEQYF	TGTGCCAGCAGGCACACAGGTGGGCAGGGGTTCTACGAGCAGTACTTC
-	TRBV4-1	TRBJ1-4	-	CASSQDVGGGANEKLFF	TGCGCCAGCAGCCAAGATGTGGGAGGAGGAGCTAATGAAAAACTGTTTTTT
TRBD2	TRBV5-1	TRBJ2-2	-	CASTHGLAGSGGELFF	TGCGCCAGCACTCATGGACTAGCGGGGTCTGGCGGGGAGCTGTTTTTT
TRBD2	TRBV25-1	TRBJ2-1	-	CASNGGLASDEQFF	TGTGCCAGCAATGGGGGACTAGCGTCTGATGAGCAGTTCTTC
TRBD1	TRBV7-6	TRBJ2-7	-	CASSLDSRTGGPYEQYF	TGTGCCAGCAGCTTAGACTCACGGACAGGGGGACCCTACGAGCAGTACTTC
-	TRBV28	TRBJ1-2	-	CASRYPSGGYTF	TGTGCCAGCAGATATCCGAGCGGTGGCTACACCTTC
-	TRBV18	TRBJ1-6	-	CASSLLQGNNSPLHF	TGTGCCAGCTCCCTCTTGCAGGGAAACAATTCACCCCTCCACTTT
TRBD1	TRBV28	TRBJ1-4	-	CASSSWGTGFNEKLFF	TGTGCCAGCAGTTCGTGGGGGACAGGGTTTAATGAAAAACTGTTTTTT
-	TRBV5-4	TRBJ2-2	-	CASGESTLRGTGELFF	TGTGCCAGTGGGGAGAGTACCCTCCGTGGGACCGGGGAGCTGTTTTTT
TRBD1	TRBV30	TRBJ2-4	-	CAWSVQGAVIQYF	TGTGCCTGGAGTGTACAGGGGGCGGTCATTCAGTACTTC
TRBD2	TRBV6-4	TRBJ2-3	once	CASRGLASDTQYF	TGTGCCAGCAGAGGACTAGCGAGCGATACGCAGTATTTT
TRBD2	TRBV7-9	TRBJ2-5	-	CASTERLAGGEETQYF	TGTGCCAGCACCGAACGACTAGCGGGAGGGGAGGAGACCCAGTACTTC
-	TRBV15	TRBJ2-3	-	CATSRARTDTQYF	TGTGCCACCAGCAGAGCCCGGACAGATACGCAGTATTTT
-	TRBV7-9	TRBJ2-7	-	CASSLFSPPYEQYF	TGTGCCAGCAGCTTATTCAGTCCCCCCTACGAGCAGTACTTC
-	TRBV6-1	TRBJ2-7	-	CASSEFGGPTRPYEQYF	TGTGCCAGCAGTGAATTTGGTGGGCCCACCCGGCCCTACGAGCAGTACTTC
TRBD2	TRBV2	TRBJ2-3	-	CASGLASSTDTQYF	TGTGCCAGTGGACTAGCCTCTAGCACAGATACGCAGTATTTT